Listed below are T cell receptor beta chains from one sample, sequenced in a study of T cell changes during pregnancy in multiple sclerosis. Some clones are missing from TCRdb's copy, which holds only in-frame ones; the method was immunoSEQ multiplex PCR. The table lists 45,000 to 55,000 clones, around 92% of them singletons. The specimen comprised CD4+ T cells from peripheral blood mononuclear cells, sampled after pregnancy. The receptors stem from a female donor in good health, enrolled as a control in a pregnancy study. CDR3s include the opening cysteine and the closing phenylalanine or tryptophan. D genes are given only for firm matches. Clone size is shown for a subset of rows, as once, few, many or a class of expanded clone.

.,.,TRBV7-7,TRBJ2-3,CASSDQGANTQYF,TGTGCTAGCAGCGACCAGGGCGCGAATACGCAGTATTTT
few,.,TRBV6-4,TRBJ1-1,CASRQGPEAFF,TGTGCCAGCAGACAGGGCCCTGAAGCTTTCTTT
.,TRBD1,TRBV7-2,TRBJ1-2,CASSLNMPGDSIYGYTF,TGTGCCAGCAGCCTCAATATGCCCGGGGACAGCATATATGGCTACACCTTC
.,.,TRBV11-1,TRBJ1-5,CASSPGLNSNQPQHF,TGTGCCAGCAGCCCGGGACTGAATAGCAATCAGCCCCAGCATTTT
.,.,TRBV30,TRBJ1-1,CAWSVPPRNTEAFF,TGTGCCTGGAGTGTACCACCGCGGAACACTGAAGCTTTCTTT
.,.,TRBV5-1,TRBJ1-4,CASSASGWGANEKLFF,TGCGCCAGCAGCGCCTCCGGGTGGGGAGCTAATGAAAAACTGTTTTTT
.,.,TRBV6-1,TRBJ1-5,CASTRGGVGNQPQHF,TGTGCCAGCACCCGGGGAGGGGTGGGCAATCAGCCCCAGCATTTT
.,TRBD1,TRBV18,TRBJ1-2,CASSPGDRVNYGYTF,TGTGCCAGCTCACCTGGCGACAGGGTAAACTATGGCTACACCTTC
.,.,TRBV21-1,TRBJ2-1,CASTQRAGGYNEQFF,TGTGCCAGCACCCAGAGAGCGGGGGGGTACAATGAGCAGTTCTTC
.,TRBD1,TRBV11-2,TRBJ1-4,CASTQVGGLVEKLFF,TGTGCCAGCACTCAAGTAGGGGGCTTAGTTGAAAAACTGTTTTTT
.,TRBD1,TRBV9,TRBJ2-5,CASSVGQGRETQYF,TGTGCCAGCAGCGTAGGACAGGGGAGGGAGACCCAGTACTTC
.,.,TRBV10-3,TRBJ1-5,CAISAGTNLGSNQPQHF,TGTGCCATCAGTGCCGGGACTAACCTAGGGAGCAATCAGCCCCAGCATTTT
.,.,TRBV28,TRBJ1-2,CASSSGTLDGYTF,TGTGCCAGCAGTTCCGGGACATTGGATGGCTACACCTTC
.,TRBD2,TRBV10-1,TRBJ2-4,CASSESEWLADPGSAKNIQYF,TGCGCCAGCAGTGAGTCCGAATGGCTAGCGGACCCGGGGTCAGCCAAAAACATTCAGTACTTC
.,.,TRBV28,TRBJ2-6,CASRGGAANVLTF,TGTGCCAGCAGGGGGGGGGCGGCCAACGTCCTGACTTTC
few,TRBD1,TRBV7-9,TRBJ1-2,CASSLRQGYGYTF,TGTGCCAGCAGCTTAAGACAGGGTTATGGCTACACCTTC
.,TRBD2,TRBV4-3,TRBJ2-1,CASSRSSGGAYNEQFF,TGCGCCAGCAGTCGAAGTAGCGGGGGGGCCTACAATGAGCAGTTCTTC
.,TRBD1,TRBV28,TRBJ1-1,CASRQGRPPEAFF,TGTGCCAGTAGACAGGGGAGGCCCCCTGAAGCTTTCTTT
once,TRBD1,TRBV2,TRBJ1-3,CASSLDRGLGNTIYF,TGTGCCAGCAGTCTTGACAGGGGGCTTGGAAACACCATATATTTT
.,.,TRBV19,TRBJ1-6,CASSISAGRNSPLHF,TGTGCCAGTAGTATAAGTGCGGGAAGAAATTCACCCCTCCACTTT
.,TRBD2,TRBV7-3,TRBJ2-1,CASSPSGGASEQFF,TGTGCCAGCAGCCCCAGCGGGGGGGCAAGTGAGCAGTTCTTC
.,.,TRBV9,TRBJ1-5,CASSVGTNQPQHF,TGTGCCAGCAGCGTAGGCACTAATCAGCCCCAGCATTTT
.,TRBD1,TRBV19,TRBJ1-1,CASSRQGRMNTEAFF,TGTGCCAGTAGTCGACAGGGGAGGATGAACACTGAAGCTTTCTTT
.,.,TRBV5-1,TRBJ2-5,CVSSLSRGDKETQYF,TGCGTCAGCAGCTTGAGTCGCGGGGATAAAGAGACCCAGTACTTC
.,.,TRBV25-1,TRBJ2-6,CASRTSGANVLTF,TGTGCCAGCAGGACTTCGGGGGCCAACGTCCTGACTTTC
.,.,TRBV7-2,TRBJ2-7,CASSLATSLGYEQYF,TGTGCCAGCAGCTTAGCGACTAGTCTGGGCTACGAGCAGTACTTC
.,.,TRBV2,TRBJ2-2,CASSDGQENTGELFF,TGTGCCAGCAGTGACGGTCAGGAGAACACCGGGGAGCTGTTTTTT
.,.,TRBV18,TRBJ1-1,CASSQGRGPLLGAFF,TGTGCCAGCTCGCAGGGTCGCGGCCCCTTACTCGGGGCTTTCTTT
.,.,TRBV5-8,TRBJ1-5,CASSLVASNQPQHF,TGTGCCAGCAGCTTGGTGGCAAGCAATCAGCCCCAGCATTTT
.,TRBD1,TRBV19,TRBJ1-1,CASSSPGTGGLGEAFF,TGTGCCAGTAGTAGTCCCGGGACAGGGGGCTTGGGTGAAGCTTTCTTT
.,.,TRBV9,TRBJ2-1,CASSVGAGQIRNEQFF,TGTGCCAGCAGCGTAGGGGCGGGACAGATAAGAAATGAGCAGTTCTTC
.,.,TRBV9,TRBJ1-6,CASSGGLWDSPLHF,TGTGCCAGCAGCGGTGGGCTGTGGGATTCACCCCTCCACTTT
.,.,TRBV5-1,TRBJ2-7,CASSLDRASYEQYF,TGCGCCAGCAGCCTCGACAGAGCCTCCTACGAGCAGTACTTC
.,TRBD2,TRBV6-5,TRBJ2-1,CASNGRLASHNEQFF,TGTGCCAGCAACGGGAGACTAGCTTCACACAATGAGCAGTTCTTC
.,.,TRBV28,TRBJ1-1,CASSFSFRGRNTEAFF,TGTGCCAGCAGTTTTTCCTTCCGCGGGCGGAACACTGAAGCTTTCTTT
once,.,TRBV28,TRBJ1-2,CASSLEGPNYGYTF,TGTGCCAGCAGCCTGGAGGGTCCTAACTATGGCTACACCTTC